This entry describes one T cell receptor beta chain. The CDR3 is made up of 13 amino acids. The germline gives CDR1 SEHNR, CDR2 FQNEAQ (reference sequence). The ends were cut back, 4 bases at V and 2 bases at J, with 6 bases in the middle. The sample comes from a study of blood T cells in healthy people across ages. The second PCR ran about 6 to 12 cycles with a sample-barcoded 5' primer and J-beta primers. Each cDNA molecule received a tag from a template-switch adaptor that had 12 random nucleotides. Each CDR3 protein gets one entry after TCRdb re-called the 5' RACE reads with MiXCR. The table includes about 830,000 distinct CDR3 sequences, 58% detected once.

Sequenced sample: blood. This rearrangement joins TRBV7-9 to TRBJ1-3; no firm D call. The origin of this receptor is a young man in good health. The CDR3 is CASSSEAGNTIYF. In DNA, the CDR3 is TGTGCCAGCAGCTCGGAAGCTGGAAACACCATATATTTT.